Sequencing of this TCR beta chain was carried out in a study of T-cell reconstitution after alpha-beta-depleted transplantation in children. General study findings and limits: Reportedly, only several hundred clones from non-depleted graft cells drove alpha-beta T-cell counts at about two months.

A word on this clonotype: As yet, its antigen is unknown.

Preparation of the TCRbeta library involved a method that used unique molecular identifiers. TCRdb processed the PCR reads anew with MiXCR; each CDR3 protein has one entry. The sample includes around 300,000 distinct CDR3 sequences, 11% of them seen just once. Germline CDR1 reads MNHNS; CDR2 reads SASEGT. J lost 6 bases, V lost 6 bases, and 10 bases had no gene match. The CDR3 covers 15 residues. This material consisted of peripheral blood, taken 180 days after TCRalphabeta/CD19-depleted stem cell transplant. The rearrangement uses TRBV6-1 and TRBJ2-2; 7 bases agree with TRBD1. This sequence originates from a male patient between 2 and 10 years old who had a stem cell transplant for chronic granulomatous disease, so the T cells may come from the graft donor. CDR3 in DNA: TGTGCCAGCAGACCCTGGGCAGGGACAGCCGGGGAGCTGTTTTTT. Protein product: CASRPWAGTAGELFF.